There are a few counts of the clone carrying this TCR beta chain. The antigen is not known. These data come from a study of beta chain features in type 1 diabetes. Study-level results: Patients showed naive, central memory and Treg TCRB repertoires that appeared more similar than those of healthy donors.

The entirety of the isolated RNA underwent reverse transcription, so expressed TCRB transcripts were sequenced. Assay used: immunoSEQ multiplex PCR; TCRdb lists only in-frame clones, some missing. This table has around 400,000 clones, over 13% appearing once. Input material: naive CD4+ T cells from blood. This TCR was recovered from a woman under 30 in good health.

The CDR3 sequence: CATSRGGTGIPGELFF. The CDR3 region has the DNA TGTGCCACCAGCAGAGGGGGGACAGGGATCCCCGGGGAGCTGTTTTTT. The chain carries TRBV15 and TRBJ2-2; 9 bases match TRBD1. With 1 base clipped from V and 6 bases from J, the junction kept 6 bases outside the gene matches. CDR1 is LNHNV and CDR2 is YYDKDF in the germline V gene (reference sequence). There are 16 residues in the CDR3. The full variable domain, with the rest looked up from reference TRBV15 and TRBJ2-2, is DAMVIQNPRYQVTQFGKPVTLSCSQTLNHNVMYWYQQKSSQAPKLLFHYYDKDFNNEADTPDNFQSRRPNTSFCFLDIRSPGLGDTAMYLCATSRGGTGIPGELFFGEGSRLTVL.